Shown below are 27 T cell receptor beta chains from a single sample sequenced in a study of blood T cell repertoires in COVID-19. Clones were read by immunoSEQ multiplex PCR, and TCRdb kept only the in-frame ones, dropping some. The repertoire holds fewer than 350,000 clones, with approximately 84% as singletons. The sample taken for sequencing was peripheral blood. These receptors originate from a woman between 25 and 40 years old who had recovered from COVID-19.

The chain uses TRBV30 and TRBJ1-2; 9 bases are shared with TRBD1. Germline assignment: CDR1 GTSNPN and CDR2 SVGIG (reference sequence). Trimming cost V 8 bases and J 1 base; bases outside gene matches: 11. This CDR3 spans 15 amino acids. The CDR3 protein is CAGFDRGSFNYGYTF. Written as DNA, the CDR3 is TGTGCCGGGTTTGACAGGGGGTCTTTTAACTATGGCTACACCTTC.

The V call is TRBV19, the J call TRBJ2-5; 14 nucleotides agree with TRBD2. V lost 6 bases and J lost 5; bases outside the gene matches: 5. CDR1 LNHDA and CDR2 SQIVND come from the germline V gene (reference sequence). There are 15 residues in the CDR3. The CDR3 reads CASRRTSGRPETQYF. The CDR3 DNA reads TGTGCCAGTAGAAGGACTAGCGGGAGGCCCGAGACCCAGTACTTC.

The chain combines TRBV20-1 with TRBJ1-2; D ambiguous. With 3 bases removed from V and 2 bases from J, the gap between germline ends came to 10 bases. Germline V gene data show CDR1 as DFQATT and CDR2 as SNEGSKA (reference sequence). The CDR3 contains 13 residues. The CDR3 DNA sequence: TGCAGTGCTAGTCTCAATCGGAACTATGGCTACACCTTC. Protein product: CSASLNRNYGYTF.

The V gene is TRBV5-1, the J gene TRBJ2-5; 11 bases fit TRBD2. The J segment lost 5 bases and the V segment lost 4 bases, leaving 7 bases of the junction unmatched. The CDR3 covers 15 residues. Germline V gives CDR1 SGHRS, CDR2 YFSETQ. This CDR3 is CASSPIAGGPETQYF. The CDR3 DNA sequence: TGCGCCAGCAGCCCTATAGCGGGGGGGCCTGAGACCCAGTACTTC. The whole variable domain, remainder taken from reference TRBV5-1 and TRBJ2-5, is KAGVTQTPRYLIKTRGQQVTLSCSPISGHRSVSWYQQTPGQGLQFLFEYFSETQRNKGNFPGRFSGRQFSNSRSEMNVSTLELGDSALYLCASSPIAGGPETQYFGPGTRLLVL.

The chain uses TRBV3-1 (or the pseudogene TRBV3-2) and TRBJ2-4; 9 positions agree with TRBD1. J gave up 8 bases and V 4 bases, and 3 bases lay outside the gene matches. The CDR3 totals 13 residues. Germline values: CDR1 LGHDT, CDR2 YNNKEL (reference sequence). The chain's CDR3 is CASSRDRADIQYF. CDR3 sequence (DNA): TGTGCCAGCAGCCGGGACAGGGCCGACATTCAGTACTTC.

This clone has just a few counts. The V call is TRBV7-2, the J call TRBJ1-5, with D hard to call. Germline values: CDR1 SGHTA, CDR2 FQGNSA. Trimming stripped 1 base from V and 6 bases from J, with 7 bases between. The CDR3 loop spans 13 amino acids. CDR3 sequence (DNA): TGTGCCAGCAGCTTAGGGGGAGGTCAGCCCCAGCATTTT. Translation gives CASSLGGGQPQHF. Using reference TRBV7-2 and TRBJ1-5 for the parts outside the CDR3, the full variable domain is GAGVSQSPSNKVTEKGKDVELRCDPISGHTALYWYRQSLGQGLEFLIYFQGNSAPDKSGLPSDRFSAERTGGSVSTLTIQRTQQEDSAVYLCASSLGGGQPQHFGDGTRLSIL.

The chain carries TRBV11-2 and TRBJ1-2; 9 bases align to TRBD1. The germline V gene has CDR1 SGHAT and CDR2 FQNNGV. The J segment lost 2 bases and the V segment lost 1 base, leaving 2 bases of the junction unmatched. This CDR3 spans 15 amino acids. The CDR3 DNA is TGTGCCAGCAGCTTAGGTGACAGGGGGAACTATGGCTACACCTTC. Amino acids: CASSLGDRGNYGYTF.

V gene TRBV19 combines with J gene TRBJ2-2, with 8 bases aligning to TRBD1. CDR3 length: 13 amino acids. CDR1 and CDR2 (germline): LNHDA, SQIVND (reference sequence). The V and J ends lost 7 bases and 8 bases, in that order; junction bases with no gene match: 6. The CDR3 DNA reads TGTGCCAGTACTACTCACAGGGGGGGGGAGCTGTTTTTT. Its translation: CASTTHRGGELFF.

This chain uses TRBV9 with TRBJ2-7; weak D call: TRBD2 (6 bases). Germline CDR1 SGDLS, CDR2 YYNGEE. Trimming pared 3 bases from V and 0 bases from J, leaving 10 bases between. The CDR3 consists of 14 residues. CDR3 nucleotides: TGTGCCAGCAGCGAGCGGGCGTCCTCCTACGAGCAGTACTTC. It is translated as CASSERASSYEQYF.

CDR3 residues: CASWWRTSGGEVNTGELFF. As DNA, the CDR3 is TGCGCCAGCTGGTGGAGGACTAGCGGGGGGGAGGTGAACACCGGGGAGCTGTTTTTT. The genes are TRBV4-1 and TRBJ2-2, with 15 bases aligning to TRBD2. Trimming cost V 8 bases and J 1 base; bases outside gene matches: 11. This CDR3 spans 19 amino acids. CDR1 MGHRA and CDR2 YSYEKL come from the germline V gene.

This chain links TRBV6-2 or TRBV6-3 with TRBJ2-1, with a possible D match to TRBD2 (6 bases). The V gene lost 3 bases and the J gene lost 7 bases, with 10 bases spanning the gap. The CDR3 extends over 13 amino acids. The germline V gene has CDR1 MNHEY and CDR2 SVGEGT. The CDR3 coding sequence is TGTGCCAGCAGTTATGTTAGCGGAAATGAGCAGTTCTTC. It translates to CASSYVSGNEQFF.

The chain carries TRBV19 and TRBJ2-1; TRBD2 matches at 7 bases. The CDR3 has 14 residues. Per germline, CDR1 LNHDA and CDR2 SQIVND (reference sequence). Trimming at V came to 10 bases and at J to 2 bases, leaving 8 bases not matched to a gene. This CDR3 reads CATEGGRTYNEQFF. In DNA, the CDR3 is TGTGCCACCGAGGGAGGGCGGACCTACAATGAGCAGTTCTTC.

The J gene is TRBJ2-7, the V gene TRBV6-5; no reliable D call. The CDR3 consists of 12 residues. Per germline, CDR1 MNHEY and CDR2 SVGAGI. The ends were cut back, 5 bases at V and 3 bases at J, with 8 bases in the middle. CDR3 amino acids: CASSTGGYEQYF. In DNA, the CDR3 is TGTGCCAGCAGTACCGGCGGCTACGAGCAGTACTTC.

V is TRBV27 and J is TRBJ1-1, with 11 bases matching TRBD1. The germline CDR1 and CDR2 sequences are MNHEY and SMNVEV (reference sequence). Unmatched junction bases numbered 3, after V lost 6 bases and J lost 3 bases. The CDR3 covers 14 residues. The CDR3 coding sequence is TGTGCCAGCAGGTCGGGACAGGGGGACACTGAAGCTTTCTTT. Its protein is CASRSGQGDTEAFF.

This chain uses TRBV6-5 with TRBJ2-7; TRBD1 is a possible D gene (5 bases). V was cut by 5 bases and J by 0 bases, with 11 bases left in between. Germline V gene sequence: CDR1 MNHEY, CDR2 SVGAGI. The CDR3 spans 14 residues. As DNA, the CDR3 is TGTGCCAGCAGTCGACAGTCTGGCTCCTACGAGCAGTACTTC. Amino acids: CASSRQSGSYEQYF.

Here the CDR3 reads CASSLGPGQSHYEQYF. The CDR3 DNA is TGTGCCAGCAGCTTAGGCCCGGGACAGAGCCACTACGAGCAGTACTTC. This chain uses TRBV13 with TRBJ2-7, with TRBD1 identical over 7 bases. Trimming cost V 0 bases and J 3 bases; bases outside gene matches: 8. The CDR3 consists of 16 residues. Per germline, CDR1 PRHDT and CDR2 FYEKMQ (reference sequence). The full variable domain, completed using reference TRBV13 and TRBJ2-7, is AAGVIQSPRHLIKEKRETATLKCYPIPRHDTVYWYQQGPGQDPQFLISFYEKMQSDKGSIPDRFSAQQFSDYHSELNMSSLELGDSALYFCASSLGPGQSHYEQYFGPGTRLTVT.

This chain links TRBV12-3 or TRBV12-4 with TRBJ1-1; TRBD1 agrees at 8 bases. The CDR3 has 12 amino acids. V shed 6 bases and J 10 bases; nucleotides not matched to a gene: 7. The CDR3 protein is CASSYVGQGAFF. The CDR3 DNA sequence: TGTGCCAGCAGCTATGTAGGACAGGGAGCTTTCTTT.

This chain connects TRBV2 to TRBJ2-3; 11 bases map to TRBD2. The CDR3 runs to 15 residues. Trimming removed 6 bases from V and 6 bases from J; junction bases left unmatched: 8. Germline assignment: CDR1 SNHLY and CDR2 FYNNEI. The CDR3 here is CASRVAGGLSDTQYF. The DNA of the CDR3 is TGTGCCAGCAGGGTAGCGGGGGGGCTCTCGGATACGCAGTATTTT.

This clone has only a few counts. The chain employs TRBV19 and TRBJ1-5; D call uncertain. The V end was cut by 5 bases, the J end by 6 bases, with 14 bases between. The CDR3 spans 14 residues. CDR1 is LNHDA, CDR2 SQIVND, per germline (reference sequence). CDR3 amino acids: CASSGSGFVQPQHF. In DNA, the CDR3 is TGTGCCAGTAGTGGTTCGGGTTTTGTTCAGCCCCAGCATTTT. Based on the CDR3 plus reference TRBV19 and TRBJ1-5, the full variable domain is DGGITQSPKYLFRKEGQNVTLSCEQNLNHDAMYWYRQDPGQGLRLIYYSQIVNDFQKGDIAEGYSVSREKKESFPLTVTSAQKNPTAFYLCASSGSGFVQPQHFGDGTRLSIL.

This clone turned up a few times. This rearrangement joins TRBV2 to TRBJ2-2; 8 bases agree with TRBD2. V was clipped by 4 bases and J by 5 bases; unmatched bases: 6. The CDR3 spans 15 residues. CDR1 is SNHLY and CDR2 is FYNNEI in the germline V gene. CDR3 in amino acids: CASSVTSGLTGELFF. The CDR3 DNA reads TGTGCCAGCAGTGTCACTAGCGGACTAACCGGGGAGCTGTTTTTT.

The chain links TRBV19 to TRBJ1-1; TRBD1 is a possible D gene (6 bases). This CDR3 spans 15 amino acids. Germline V lookup: CDR1 LNHDA, CDR2 SQIVND (reference sequence). Trimming took 1 base from V and 0 from J, leaving 9 bases between them. The CDR3 is CASSIGDRLNTEAFF. DNA for the CDR3: TGTGCCAGTAGTATAGGCGACAGGCTGAACACTGAAGCTTTCTTT.

The chain uses TRBV19 and TRBJ2-1, with TRBD2 matching over 11 bases. V gave up 1 base and J gave up 5 bases; unmatched junction bases: 7. This CDR3 has 17 residues. Germline values: CDR1 LNHDA, CDR2 SQIVND (reference sequence). In nucleotides, the CDR3 is TGTGCCAGTAGTATAGCACTAGCGGGGGCTAGTAACAATGAGCAGTTCTTC. This codes for CASSIALAGASNNEQFF.

The CDR3 DNA is TGTGCCAGCAGTCCCCTGGTGGCGGGGATCTACGAGCAGTACTTC. Residues: CASSPLVAGIYEQYF. The J gene is TRBJ2-7, the V gene TRBV6-2 or TRBV6-3; D perhaps matches TRBD2 (6 bases). The CDR3 has 15 residues. V was clipped by 5 bases and J by 3 bases, with 17 bases between them. The germline V gene has CDR1 MNHEY and CDR2 SVGEGT.

The chain couples TRBV6-6 to TRBJ1-5; 9 bases are a match to TRBD1. The CDR3 has 15 residues. Looked up from germline, CDR1 is MNHNY and CDR2 is SVGAGI (reference sequence). Unmatched junction bases numbered 7, after V lost 6 bases and J lost 4 bases. The CDR3 region is CASSNAGTGNQPQHF. The CDR3 DNA is TGTGCCAGCAGCAACGCCGGGACAGGGAATCAGCCCCAGCATTTT.

The genes are TRBV19 and TRBJ2-6; D remains unclear. The CDR3 runs 13 residues. V was pared by 6 bases and J by 2 bases, with 5 bases between. Germline values: CDR1 LNHDA, CDR2 SQIVND (reference sequence). The CDR3 spells CASRDTGANVLTF. The CDR3 DNA reads as TGTGCCAGTAGAGACACTGGGGCCAACGTCCTGACTTTC.

V usage is TRBV5-6 and J usage is TRBJ2-1, with TRBD2 identical over 10 bases. V trimming: 4 bases; J trimming: 4 bases; junction bases outside the gene matches: 5. Germline-derived CDR1 and CDR2 are SGHDT and YYEEEE. CDR3 length: 15 residues. CDR3 in amino acids: CASSPSSGGYNEQFF. Written as DNA, the CDR3 is TGTGCCAGCAGCCCTTCTAGCGGGGGATACAATGAGCAGTTCTTC.

The chain uses TRBV9 and TRBJ2-7; D might be TRBD1 (6 bases). Trimming removed 0 bases at V and 2 bases at J, with 18 bases between. CDR1 is SGDLS and CDR2 is YYNGEE in the germline V gene. The CDR3 consists of 17 residues. Here the CDR3 reads CASSVGETVGATYEQYF. Written as DNA, the CDR3 is TGTGCCAGCAGCGTAGGGGAGACCGTGGGGGCCACCTACGAGCAGTACTTC.